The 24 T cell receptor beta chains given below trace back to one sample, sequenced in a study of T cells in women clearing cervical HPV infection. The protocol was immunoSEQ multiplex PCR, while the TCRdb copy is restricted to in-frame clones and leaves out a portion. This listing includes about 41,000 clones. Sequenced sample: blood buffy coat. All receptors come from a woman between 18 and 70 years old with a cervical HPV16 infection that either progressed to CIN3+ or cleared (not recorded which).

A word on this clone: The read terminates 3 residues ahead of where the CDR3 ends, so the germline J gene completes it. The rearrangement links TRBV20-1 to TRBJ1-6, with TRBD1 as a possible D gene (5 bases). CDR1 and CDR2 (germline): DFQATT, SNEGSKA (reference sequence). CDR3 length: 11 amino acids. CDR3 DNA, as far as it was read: TGCAGTGCCTCAAGGGGCAGGGCC. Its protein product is CSASRGRA. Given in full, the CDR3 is CSASRGRALHF.

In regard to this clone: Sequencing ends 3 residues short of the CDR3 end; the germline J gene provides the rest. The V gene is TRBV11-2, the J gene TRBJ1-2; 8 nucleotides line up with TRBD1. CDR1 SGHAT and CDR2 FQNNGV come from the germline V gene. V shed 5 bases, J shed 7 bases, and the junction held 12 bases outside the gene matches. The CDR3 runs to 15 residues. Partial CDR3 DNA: TGTGCCAGCAGCCTGGACAGGGCCCCGCACCTTGGC. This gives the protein CASSLDRAPHLG. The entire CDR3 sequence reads CASSLDRAPHLGYTF.

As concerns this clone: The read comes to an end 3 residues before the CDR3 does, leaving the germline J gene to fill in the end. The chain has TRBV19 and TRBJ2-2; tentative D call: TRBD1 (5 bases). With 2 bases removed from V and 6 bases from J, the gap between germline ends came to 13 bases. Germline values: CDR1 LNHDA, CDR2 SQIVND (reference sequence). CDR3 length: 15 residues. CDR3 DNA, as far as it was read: TGTGCCAGTAGTATACAGGGCCGGTCCCCCGGGGAG. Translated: CASSIQGRSPGE. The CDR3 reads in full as CASSIQGRSPGELFF.

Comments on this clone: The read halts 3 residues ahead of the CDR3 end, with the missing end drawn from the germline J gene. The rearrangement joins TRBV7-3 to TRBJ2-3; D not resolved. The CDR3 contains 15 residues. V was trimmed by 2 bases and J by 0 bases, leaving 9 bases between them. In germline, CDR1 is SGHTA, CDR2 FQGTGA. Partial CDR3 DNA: TGTGCCAGCAGCTTAGCGGCGAGTAGCACAGATACG. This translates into CASSLAASSTDT. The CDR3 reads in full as CASSLAASSTDTQYF.

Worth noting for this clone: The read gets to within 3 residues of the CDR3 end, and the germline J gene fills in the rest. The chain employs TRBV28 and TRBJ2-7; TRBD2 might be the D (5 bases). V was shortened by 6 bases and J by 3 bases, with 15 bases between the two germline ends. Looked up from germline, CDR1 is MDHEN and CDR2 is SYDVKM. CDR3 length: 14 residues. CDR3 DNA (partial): TGTGCCAGCAGCCGATTGTCTAGCCACTACGAG. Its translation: CASSRLSSHYE. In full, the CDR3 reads CASSRLSSHYEQYF.

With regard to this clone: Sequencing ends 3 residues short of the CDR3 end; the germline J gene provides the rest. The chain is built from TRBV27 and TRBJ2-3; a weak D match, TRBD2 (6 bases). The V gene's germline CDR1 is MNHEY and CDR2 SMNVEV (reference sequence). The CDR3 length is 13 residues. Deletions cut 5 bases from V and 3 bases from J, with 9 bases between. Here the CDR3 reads CASSPRGTDTQYF. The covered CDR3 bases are TGTGCCAGCAGTCCCCGGGGGACAGATACG.

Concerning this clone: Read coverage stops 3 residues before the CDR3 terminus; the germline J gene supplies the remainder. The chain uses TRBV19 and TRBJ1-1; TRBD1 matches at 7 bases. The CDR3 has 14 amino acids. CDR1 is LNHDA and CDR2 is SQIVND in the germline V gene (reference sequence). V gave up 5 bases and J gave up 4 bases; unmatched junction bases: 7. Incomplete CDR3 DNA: TGTGCCAGTAGTGCGATAGCAGGGGGCACTGAA. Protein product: CASSAIAGGTE. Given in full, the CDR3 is CASSAIAGGTEAFF.

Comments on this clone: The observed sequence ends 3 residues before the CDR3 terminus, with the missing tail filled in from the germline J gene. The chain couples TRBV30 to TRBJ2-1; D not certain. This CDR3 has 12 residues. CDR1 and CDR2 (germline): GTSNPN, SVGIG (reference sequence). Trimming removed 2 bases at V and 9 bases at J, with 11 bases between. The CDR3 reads CAWSKGWIEQFF. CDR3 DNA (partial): TGTGCCTGGAGTAAAGGGTGGATTGAG.

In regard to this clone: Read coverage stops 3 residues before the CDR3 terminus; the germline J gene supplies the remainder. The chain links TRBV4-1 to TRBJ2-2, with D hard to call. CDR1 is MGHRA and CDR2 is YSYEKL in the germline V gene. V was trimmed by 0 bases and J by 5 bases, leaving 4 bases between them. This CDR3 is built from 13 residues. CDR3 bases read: TGCGCCAGCAGCCAAGATGTAACCGGGGAG. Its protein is CASSQDVTGE. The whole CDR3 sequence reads CASSQDVTGELFF.

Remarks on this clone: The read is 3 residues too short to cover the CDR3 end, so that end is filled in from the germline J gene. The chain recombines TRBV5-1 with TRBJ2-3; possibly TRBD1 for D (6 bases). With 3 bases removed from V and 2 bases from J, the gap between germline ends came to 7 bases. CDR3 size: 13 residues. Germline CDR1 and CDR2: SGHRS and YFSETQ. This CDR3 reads CASSWDTTDTQYF. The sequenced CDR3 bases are TGCGCCAGCAGCTGGGACACCACAGATACG.

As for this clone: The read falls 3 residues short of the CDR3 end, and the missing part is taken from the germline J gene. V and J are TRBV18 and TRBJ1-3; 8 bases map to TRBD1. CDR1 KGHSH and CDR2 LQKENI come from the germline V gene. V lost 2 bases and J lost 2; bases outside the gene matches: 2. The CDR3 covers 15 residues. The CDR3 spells CASSPETGAGNTIYF. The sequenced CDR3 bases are TGTGCCAGCTCACCAGAGACAGGGGCTGGAAACACC.

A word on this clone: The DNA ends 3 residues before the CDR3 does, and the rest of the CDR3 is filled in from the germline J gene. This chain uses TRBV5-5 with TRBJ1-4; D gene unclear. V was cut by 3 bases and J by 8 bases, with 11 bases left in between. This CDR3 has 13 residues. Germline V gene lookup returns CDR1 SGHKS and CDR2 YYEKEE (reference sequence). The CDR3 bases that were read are TGTGCCAGCAGCTCAGGAGGCGGGGAAAAA. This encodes CASSSGGGEK. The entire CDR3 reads CASSSGGGEKLFF.

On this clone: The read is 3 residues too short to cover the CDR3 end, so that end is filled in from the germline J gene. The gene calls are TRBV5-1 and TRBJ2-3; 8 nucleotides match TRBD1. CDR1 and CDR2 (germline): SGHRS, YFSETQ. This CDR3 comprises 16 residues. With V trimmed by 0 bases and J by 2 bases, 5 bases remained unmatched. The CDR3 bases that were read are TGCGCCAGCAGCTTGGCCAGACAGGGGAACACAGATACG. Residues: CASSLARQGNTDT. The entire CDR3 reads CASSLARQGNTDTQYF. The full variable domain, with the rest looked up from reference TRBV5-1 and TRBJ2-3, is KAGVTQTPRYLIKTRGQQVTLSCSPISGHRSVSWYQQTPGQGLQFLFEYFSETQRNKGNFPGRFSGRQFSNSRSEMNVSTLELGDSALYLCASSLARQGNTDTQYFGPGTRLTVL.

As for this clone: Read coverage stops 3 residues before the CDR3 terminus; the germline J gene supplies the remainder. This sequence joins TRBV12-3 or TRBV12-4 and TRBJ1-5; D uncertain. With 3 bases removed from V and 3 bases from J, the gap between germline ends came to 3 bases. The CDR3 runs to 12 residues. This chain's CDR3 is CASSFNNQPQHF. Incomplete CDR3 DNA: TGTGCCAGCAGTTTTAACAATCAGCCC.

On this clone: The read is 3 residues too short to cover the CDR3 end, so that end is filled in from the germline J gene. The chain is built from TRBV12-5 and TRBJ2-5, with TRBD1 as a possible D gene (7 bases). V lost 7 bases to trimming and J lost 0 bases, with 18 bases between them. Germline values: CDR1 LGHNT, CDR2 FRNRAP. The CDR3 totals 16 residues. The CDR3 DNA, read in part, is TGTGCTAGTGCTCAAGGGGCAGGGGGGTACCAAGAGACC. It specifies CASAQGAGGYQET. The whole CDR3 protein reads CASAQGAGGYQETQYF.

CDR3 bases read: TGTGCCAGCAGCTACCAGACTAGCAAAGAGACC. The encoded protein is CASSYQTSKET. The whole CDR3 sequence is CASSYQTSKETQYF. V and J are TRBV7-8 and TRBJ2-5, with TRBD2 identical over 7 bases. The CDR3 end is not reached by the read, which stops 3 residues before it; the germline J gene fills it in. Germline CDR1 is SGHVS and CDR2 is FQNEAQ. J lost 3 bases, V lost 4 bases, and 5 bases had no gene match. The CDR3 is made up of 14 amino acids.

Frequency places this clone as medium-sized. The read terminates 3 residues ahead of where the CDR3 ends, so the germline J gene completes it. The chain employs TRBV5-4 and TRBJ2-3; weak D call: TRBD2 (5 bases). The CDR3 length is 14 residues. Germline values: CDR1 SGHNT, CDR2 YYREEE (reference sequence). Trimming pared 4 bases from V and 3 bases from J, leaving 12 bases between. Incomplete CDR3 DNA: TGTGCCAGCAGCAAAGGACTCCTAACAGATACG. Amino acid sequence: CASSKGLLTDT. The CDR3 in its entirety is CASSKGLLTDTQYF.

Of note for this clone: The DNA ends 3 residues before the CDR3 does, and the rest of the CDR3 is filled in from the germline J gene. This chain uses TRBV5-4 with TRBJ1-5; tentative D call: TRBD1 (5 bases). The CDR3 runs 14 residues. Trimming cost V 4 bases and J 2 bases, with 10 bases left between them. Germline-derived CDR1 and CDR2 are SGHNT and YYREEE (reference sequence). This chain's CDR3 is CASSTGMGNQPQHF. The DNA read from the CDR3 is TGTGCCAGCAGCACAGGTATGGGCAATCAGCCC.

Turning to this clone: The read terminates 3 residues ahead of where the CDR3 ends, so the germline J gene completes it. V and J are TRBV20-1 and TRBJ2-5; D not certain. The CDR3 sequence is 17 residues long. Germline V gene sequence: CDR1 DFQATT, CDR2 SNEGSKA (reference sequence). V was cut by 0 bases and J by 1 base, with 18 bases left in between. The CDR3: CSARDLGEQTFQETQYF. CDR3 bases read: TGCAGTGCTAGAGATTTGGGTGAACAGACATTCCAAGAGACC.

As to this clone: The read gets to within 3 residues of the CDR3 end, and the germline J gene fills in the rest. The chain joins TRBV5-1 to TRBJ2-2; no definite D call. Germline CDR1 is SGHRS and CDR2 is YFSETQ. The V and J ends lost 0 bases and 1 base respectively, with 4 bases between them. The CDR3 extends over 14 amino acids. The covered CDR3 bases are TGCGCCAGCAGCTTGGAGGGGAACACCGGGGAG. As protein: CASSLEGNTGE. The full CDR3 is CASSLEGNTGELFF.

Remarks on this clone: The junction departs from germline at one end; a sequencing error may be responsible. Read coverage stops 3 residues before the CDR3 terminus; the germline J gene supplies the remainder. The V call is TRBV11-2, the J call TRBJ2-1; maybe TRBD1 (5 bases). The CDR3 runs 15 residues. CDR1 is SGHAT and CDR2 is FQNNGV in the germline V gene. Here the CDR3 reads CASSSTDTTYNEQFF. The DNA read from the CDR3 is TGTGCAAGCAGCTCGACAGATACCACCTACAATGAG.

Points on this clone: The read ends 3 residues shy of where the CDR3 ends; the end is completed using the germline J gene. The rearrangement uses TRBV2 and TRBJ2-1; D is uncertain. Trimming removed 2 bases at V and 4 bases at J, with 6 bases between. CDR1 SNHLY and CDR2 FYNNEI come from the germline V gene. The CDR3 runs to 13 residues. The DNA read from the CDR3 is TGTGCCAGCAGTGAAACAGCTTACAATGAG. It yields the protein CASSETAYNE. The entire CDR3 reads CASSETAYNEQFF.

The CDR3 here is CASSDERGGTDTQYF. Partial CDR3 DNA: TGTGCCAGCAGTGACGAGCGGGGGGGCACAGATACG. The chain combines TRBV2 with TRBJ2-3; 9 nucleotides agree with TRBD2. The read gets to within 3 residues of the CDR3 end, and the germline J gene fills in the rest. This CDR3 has 15 amino acids. The germline V gene has CDR1 SNHLY and CDR2 FYNNEI. V lost 3 bases to trimming and J lost 1 base; unmatched junction nucleotides: 2.

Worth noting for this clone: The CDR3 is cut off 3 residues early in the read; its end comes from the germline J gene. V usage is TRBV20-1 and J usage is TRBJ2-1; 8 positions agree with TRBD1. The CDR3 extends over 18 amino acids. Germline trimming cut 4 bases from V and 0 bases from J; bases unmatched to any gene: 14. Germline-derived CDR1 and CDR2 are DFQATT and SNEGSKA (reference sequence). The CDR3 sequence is CSANDRGKLVSSYNEQFF. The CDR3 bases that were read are TGCAGTGCTAATGACAGGGGAAAACTCGTCAGCTCCTACAATGAG.